The clone carrying this T cell receptor (beta chain) was recorded at least ten times. Antigen: not known. The data were obtained in a study of CD8 T cells in ankylosing spondylitis. Notes on the study in general: There was a TCR beta motif, made of several highly homologous variants, that appeared characteristic of ankylosing spondylitis blood. A CD8+ phenotype characterized the disease-linked clones, which were relatively rare in peripheral blood.

CDR3 size: 15 residues. V lost 4 bases, J lost 8 bases, and 18 bases lay in between. Germline V CDR1 and CDR2: LGHNT, FRNRAP. As the method for making TCR beta libraries, quantitative 5'-RACE with molecular barcodes was used. TCRdb reprocessed the 5' RACE reads via MiXCR and lists one record per CDR3 protein. The sample holds around 250,000 distinct CDR3 sequences, about 11% seen once. The gene calls are TRBV12-5 and TRBJ2-1; no clear D gene. The clonotype comes from a male donor with ankylosing spondylitis or in good health (not recorded which). The material sequenced was blood, either unsorted or a sorted T cell fraction (not recorded which). CDR3 DNA sequence: TGTGCTAGTGGTTCCCTCGGGCTGCTTAGTGATGAGCAGTTCTTC. Encoded protein: CASGSLGLLSDEQFF.